This TCR beta chain was profiled in a study of tumor and adjacent non-tumor tissue in lung cancer. Overall study context: Aged about 31 to 80 years, patients included fewer than 11 men and five or six women with stage I to III disease. General study results and limits: TCR diversity was significantly greater in tumor than normal lung tissue.

The template was RNA from unsorted bulk tissue. Three rounds of nested PCR, following a modified ARM-PCR protocol, produced the TCRbeta library. MiXCR was run by TCRdb on the multiplex PCR reads, yielding one entry per CDR3 protein. The sample has about 79,000 distinct CDR3 sequences; 55% to 75% are singletons. This CDR3 has 13 amino acids. V shed 5 bases, J shed 13 bases, and the junction held 8 bases outside the gene matches. The germline V gene has CDR1 MNHNY and CDR2 SVGAGI (reference sequence). This clonotype was detected ten times or more. The antigen is undetermined. This TCR was recovered from a woman in her thirties or forties with non-small cell lung cancer. The rearrangement joins TRBV6-6 to TRBJ1-4; 9 nucleotides match TRBD1. Source material: lung tumor tissue. The DNA of the CDR3 is TGTGCCAGCAGTCCCAGGGACAGGGAGGGACTGTTTTTT. Translated: CASSPRDREGLFF.